This T cell receptor (beta chain) was profiled in a study of blood T cell repertoires in COVID-19. Germline assignment: CDR1 LNHDA and CDR2 SQIVND (reference sequence). CDR3 size: 13 residues. Trimming cost V 8 bases and J 7 bases; bases outside gene matches: 6. Sequencing used immunoSEQ multiplex PCR; TCRdb keeps in-frame clones, though not all of them. Among approximately 220,000 clones, 70% to 90% were seen once, and the ten largest hold approximately 4.2%. The rearrangement joins TRBV19 to TRBJ2-2; 8 nucleotides match TRBD1. The material sequenced was PBMCs or T cells enriched from blood (not recorded which). The receptor's source is a middle-aged woman with acute COVID-19. The CDR3 spells CASGTGGHGELFF. CDR3 nucleotide sequence: TGTGCCAGTGGAACAGGGGGGCACGGGGAGCTGTTTTTT.